The text below deals with one TCR beta chain. The source of the sample is a study of blood T cell repertoires in COVID-19. Across the study: The United States, Italy and Spain supplied acute and convalescent COVID-19 samples. T cells, B-cell-depleted T cells, or PBMCs provided the cDNA or gDNA that served as material.

Profiling relied on immunoSEQ multiplex PCR, and the TCRdb table lists in-frame clones only, not all of them. The sample shows about 24,000 clones, about nine tenths of them seen only once. V lost 4 bases, J lost 7 bases, and 6 bases stayed unmatched. The CDR3 sequence is 14 residues long. Germline V lookup: CDR1 SGDLS, CDR2 YYNGEE. Material for sequencing was peripheral blood. This TCR was recovered from a human donor with active COVID-19. The donor label of this sample is uncertain. The genes are TRBV9 and TRBJ2-2; 8 bases match TRBD2. The CDR3: CASSPGLGSGELFF. DNA of the CDR3: TGTGCCAGCAGCCCGGGACTAGGTAGCGGGGAGCTGTTTTTT.